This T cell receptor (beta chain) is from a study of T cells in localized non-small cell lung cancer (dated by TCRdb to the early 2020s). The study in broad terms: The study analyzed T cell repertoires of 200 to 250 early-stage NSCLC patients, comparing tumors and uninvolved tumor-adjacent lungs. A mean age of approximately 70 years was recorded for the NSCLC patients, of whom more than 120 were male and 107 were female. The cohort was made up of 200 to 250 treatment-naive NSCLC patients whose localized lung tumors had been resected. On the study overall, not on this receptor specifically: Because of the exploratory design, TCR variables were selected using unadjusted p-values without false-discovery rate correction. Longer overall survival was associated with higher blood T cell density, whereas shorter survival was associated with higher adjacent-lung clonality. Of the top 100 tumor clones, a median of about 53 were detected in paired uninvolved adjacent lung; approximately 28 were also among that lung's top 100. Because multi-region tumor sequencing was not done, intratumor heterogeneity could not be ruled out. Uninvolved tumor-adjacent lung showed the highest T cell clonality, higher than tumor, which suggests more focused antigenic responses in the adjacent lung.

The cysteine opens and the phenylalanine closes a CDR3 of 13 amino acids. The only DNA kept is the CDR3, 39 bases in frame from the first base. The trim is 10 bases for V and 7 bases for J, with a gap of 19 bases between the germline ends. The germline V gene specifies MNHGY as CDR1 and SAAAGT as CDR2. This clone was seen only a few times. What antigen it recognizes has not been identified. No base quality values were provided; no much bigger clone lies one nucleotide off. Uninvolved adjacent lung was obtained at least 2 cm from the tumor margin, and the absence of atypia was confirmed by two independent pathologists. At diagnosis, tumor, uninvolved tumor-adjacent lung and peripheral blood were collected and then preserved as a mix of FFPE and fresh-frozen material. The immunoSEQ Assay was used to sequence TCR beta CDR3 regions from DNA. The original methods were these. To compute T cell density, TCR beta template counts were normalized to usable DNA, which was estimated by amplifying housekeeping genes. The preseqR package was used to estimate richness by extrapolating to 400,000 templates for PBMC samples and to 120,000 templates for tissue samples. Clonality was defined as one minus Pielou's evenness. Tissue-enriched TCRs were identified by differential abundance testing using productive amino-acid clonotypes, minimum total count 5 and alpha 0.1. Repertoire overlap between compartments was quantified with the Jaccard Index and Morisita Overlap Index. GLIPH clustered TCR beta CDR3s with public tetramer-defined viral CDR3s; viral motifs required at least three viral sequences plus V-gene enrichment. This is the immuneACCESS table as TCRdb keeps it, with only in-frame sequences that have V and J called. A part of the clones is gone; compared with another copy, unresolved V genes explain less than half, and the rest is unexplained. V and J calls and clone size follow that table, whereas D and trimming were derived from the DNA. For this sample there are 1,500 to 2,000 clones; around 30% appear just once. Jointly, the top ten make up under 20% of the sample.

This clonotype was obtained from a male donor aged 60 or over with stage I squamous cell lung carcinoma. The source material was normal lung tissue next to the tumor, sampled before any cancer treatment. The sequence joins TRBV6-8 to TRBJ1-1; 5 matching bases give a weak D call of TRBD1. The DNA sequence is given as TGTGCCATCAGGAGGCAGGGTTCCTATGAAGCTTTCTTT. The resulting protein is CAIRRQGSYEAFF.